The rows below give T cell receptor beta chains drawn from one sample of a study of blood T cell repertoires in COVID-19. Produced via immunoSEQ multiplex PCR; TCRdb's table is partial and in-frame only. The repertoire holds a few hundred thousand clones, approximately 85% seen once, with 2.2% in the top ten. Sequenced sample: PBMCs or T cells enriched from blood (not recorded which). Receptor source: a man aged 25 to 40 who had recovered from COVID-19. Each CDR3 is given with its conserved first and last residue. Each record gives: D gene, clone size, V gene, J gene, CDR3 protein, CDR3 DNA. The D gene is left open where the match is weak. Only some rows state a clone size, as once, few, many or a class for expanded clones.

TRBD2	-	TRBV5-5	TRBJ2-6	CASSSQWGGSGANVLTF	TGTGCCAGCAGCTCTCAATGGGGGGGCTCTGGGGCCAACGTCCTGACTTTC
-	-	TRBV9	TRBJ1-3	CASSVAQGQAGNTIYF	TGTGCCAGCAGCGTAGCACAAGGACAAGCTGGAAACACCATATATTTT
TRBD1	few	TRBV10-3	TRBJ2-7	CATTGQGAYEQYF	TGTGCCACCACGGGACAGGGCGCCTACGAGCAGTACTTC
TRBD1	-	TRBV6-2/TRBV6-3	TRBJ1-1	CASSYRQGALNTEAFF	TGTGCCAGCAGTTACAGGCAGGGGGCCTTGAACACTGAAGCTTTCTTT
-	-	TRBV11-3	TRBJ2-1	CASSSGEHNEQFF	TGTGCCAGCAGCTCCGGAGAGCACAATGAGCAGTTCTTC
TRBD1	-	TRBV5-4	TRBJ1-2	CASSSGTGELFGYTF	TGTGCCAGCAGTTCCGGGACAGGCGAGCTCTTTGGCTACACCTTC
TRBD1	few	TRBV19	TRBJ1-5	CASSPERTGLFAQHF	TGTGCCAGTAGTCCGGAAAGGACAGGGCTGTTTGCCCAGCATTTT
TRBD1	-	TRBV6-5	TRBJ1-6	CASRSYTGGLSPLHF	TGTGCCAGCAGATCCTATACAGGGGGACTATCGCCCCTCCACTTT
TRBD1	once	TRBV24-1	TRBJ2-1	CATSDFERKEDRASYNEQFF	TGTGCCACCAGTGATTTTGAACGTAAGGAGGACAGGGCGTCCTACAATGAGCAGTTCTTC
-	-	TRBV3-1/TRBV3-2	TRBJ2-7	CASSRSGAEQYF	TGTGCCAGCAGCCGATCAGGCGCCGAGCAGTACTTC
-	-	TRBV6-5	TRBJ1-1	CASSYRGGGEAFF	TGTGCCAGCAGTTATCGGGGCGGGGGAGAAGCTTTCTTT
-	-	TRBV6-5	TRBJ2-2	CASIGGQFNGELFF	TGTGCCAGCATTGGAGGACAGTTCAACGGGGAGCTGTTTTTT
TRBD1	few	TRBV4-1	TRBJ1-1	CASSQRDRESEAFF	TGCGCCAGCAGCCAGCGTGACAGGGAATCGGAAGCTTTCTTT
-	-	TRBV29-1	TRBJ1-1	CSVNKGTTEAFF	TGCAGCGTTAATAAGGGGACAACTGAAGCTTTCTTT
-	-	TRBV9	TRBJ1-6	CASSVGGGYNSPLHF	TGTGCCAGCAGCGTAGGGGGGGGCTATAATTCACCCCTCCACTTT
-	-	TRBV29-1	TRBJ1-1	CSVRPGASLNTEAFF	TGCAGCGTTCGGCCCGGAGCGTCCTTAAACACTGAAGCTTTCTTT
TRBD1	-	TRBV6-5	TRBJ2-5	CASSLGTVLQETQYF	TGTGCCAGCAGTTTGGGGACAGTACTCCAAGAGACCCAGTACTTC
-	once	TRBV30	TRBJ1-1	CAWTGEKTEAFF	TGTGCCTGGACAGGGGAGAAAACTGAAGCTTTCTTT
TRBD1	few	TRBV7-8	TRBJ1-1	CASKKQGANTEAFF	TGTGCCAGTAAAAAACAGGGGGCGAACACTGAAGCTTTCTTT
-	-	TRBV30	TRBJ1-5	CAWSVLGSRFGPQHF	TGTGCCTGGAGTGTACTAGGTAGTAGGTTTGGGCCCCAGCATTTT
-	few	TRBV6-1	TRBJ2-7	CASSEAPDSYYEQYF	TGTGCCAGCAGTGAAGCGCCAGACAGTTACTACGAGCAGTACTTC
TRBD1	-	TRBV18	TRBJ2-7	CASSPHKTGEQYF	TGTGCCAGCTCACCACATAAGACAGGGGAGCAGTACTTC
TRBD2	-	TRBV3-1/TRBV3-2	TRBJ2-1	CASSQGGGISYNEQFF	TGTGCCAGCAGCCAAGGCGGGGGAATATCCTACAATGAGCAGTTCTTC
TRBD2	-	TRBV29-1	TRBJ2-1	CSAGEGLKEQFF	TGCAGCGCTGGTGAGGGACTAAAGGAGCAGTTCTTC
-	-	TRBV10-3	TRBJ1-6	CAISDSGRSYNSPLHF	TGTGCCATCAGTGACTCGGGAAGGTCCTATAATTCACCCCTCCACTTT
-	-	TRBV18	TRBJ1-1	CASSPPPAGRAEAFF	TGTGCCAGCTCACCACCGCCGGCGGGACGGGCTGAAGCTTTCTTT